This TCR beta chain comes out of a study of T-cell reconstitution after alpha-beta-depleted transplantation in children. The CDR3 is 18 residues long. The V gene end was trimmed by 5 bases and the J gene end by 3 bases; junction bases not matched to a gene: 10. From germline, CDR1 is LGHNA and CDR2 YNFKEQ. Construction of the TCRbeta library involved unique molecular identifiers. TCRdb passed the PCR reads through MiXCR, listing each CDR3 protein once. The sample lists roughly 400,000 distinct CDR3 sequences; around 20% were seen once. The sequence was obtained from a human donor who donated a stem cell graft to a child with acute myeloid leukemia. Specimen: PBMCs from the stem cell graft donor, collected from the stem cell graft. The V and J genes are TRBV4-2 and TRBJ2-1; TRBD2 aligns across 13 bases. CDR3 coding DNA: TGTGCCAGCAGCTCCAGGACTAGCGGGAGCCTCGTCTACAATGAGCAGTTCTTC. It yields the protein CASSSRTSGSLVYNEQFF.